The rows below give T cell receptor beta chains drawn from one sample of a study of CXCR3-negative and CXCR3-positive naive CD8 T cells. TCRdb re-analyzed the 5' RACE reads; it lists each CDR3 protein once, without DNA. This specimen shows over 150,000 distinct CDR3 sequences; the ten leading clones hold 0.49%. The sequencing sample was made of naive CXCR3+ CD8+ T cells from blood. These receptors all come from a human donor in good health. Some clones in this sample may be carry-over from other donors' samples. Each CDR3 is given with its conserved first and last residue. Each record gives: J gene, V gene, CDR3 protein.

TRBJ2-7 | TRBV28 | CASSYLTGSYEQYF
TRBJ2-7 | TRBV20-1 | CSARDGSSYEQYF
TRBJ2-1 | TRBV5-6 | CASSLGTWTVNNEQFF
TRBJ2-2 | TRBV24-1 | CATSDLDGELFF
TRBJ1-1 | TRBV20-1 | CSARRQGGTEAFF
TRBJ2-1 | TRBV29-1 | CSVEGGRHYNEQFF
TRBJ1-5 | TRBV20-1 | CSVSGLEGNQPQHF
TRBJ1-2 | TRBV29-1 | CSVDQGGGYTF
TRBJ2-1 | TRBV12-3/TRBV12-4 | CASSFYSAGSSYNEQFF
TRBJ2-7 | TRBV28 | CASSLTGISADEQYF
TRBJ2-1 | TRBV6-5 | CASRGGLNSYNEQFF
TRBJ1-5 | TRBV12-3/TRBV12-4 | CASSPISNQPQHF
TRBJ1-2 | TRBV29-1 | CSVEDGDSALYGYTF
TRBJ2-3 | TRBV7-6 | CASSLGPTTGGPADTQYF
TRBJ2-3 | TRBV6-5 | CASGDFDTDTQYF
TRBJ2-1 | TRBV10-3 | CATGKEVSYNEQFF
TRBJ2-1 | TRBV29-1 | CSVKGVSYNEQFF
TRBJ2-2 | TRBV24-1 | CATDPGHNTGELFF
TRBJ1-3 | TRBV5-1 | CASSPTPLDRTLLLSGNTIYF
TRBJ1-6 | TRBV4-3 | CASSHSDTTSSYNSPLHF
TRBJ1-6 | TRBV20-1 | CSAQKGTTGAHNSPLHF
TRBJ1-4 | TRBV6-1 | CASSWRGGARREKLFF
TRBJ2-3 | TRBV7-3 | CASSEGQASTDTQYF
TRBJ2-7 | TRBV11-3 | CASSLDGQGYEQYF
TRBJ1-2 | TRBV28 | CASSLVGHYGHTF
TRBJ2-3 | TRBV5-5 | CASSGGRLDTQYF
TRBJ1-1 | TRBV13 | CASSLVAGRNTEAFF
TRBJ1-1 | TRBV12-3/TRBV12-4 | CASSFGQLNTEAFF
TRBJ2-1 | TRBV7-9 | CASRSGQGYNEQFF
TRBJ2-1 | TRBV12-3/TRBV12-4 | CASSSPGFYNEQFF
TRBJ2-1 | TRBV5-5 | CASSLGPGLGEQFF
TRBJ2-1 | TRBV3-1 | CASSQDQGWLGNSYNEQFF
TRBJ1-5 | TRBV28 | CASSLARGAYQPQHF
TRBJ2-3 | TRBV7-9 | CASSPEVVPATDTQYF
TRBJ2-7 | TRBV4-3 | CASSQGDRAPYEQYF
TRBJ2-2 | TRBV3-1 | CASSHGGIVGSGPNTGELFF
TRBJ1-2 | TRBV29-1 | CSVETGNYGYTF
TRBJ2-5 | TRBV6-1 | CASSLKREQETQYF
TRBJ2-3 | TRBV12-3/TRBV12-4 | CASSLTTRPMTTDTQYF
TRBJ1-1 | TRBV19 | CASRDRDTTEAFF
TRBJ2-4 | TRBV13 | CASSLVRAGSKNIQYF
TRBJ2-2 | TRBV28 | CASFGSLTGELFF
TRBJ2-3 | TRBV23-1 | CASSQPDREPFADTQYF
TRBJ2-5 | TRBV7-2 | CASSQPGLVPETQYF
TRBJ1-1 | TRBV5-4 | CASSGLGNTEAFF
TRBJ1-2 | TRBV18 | CASSPDVGTGQPYGYTF
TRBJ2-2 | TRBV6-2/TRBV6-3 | CASSSTSADGELFF
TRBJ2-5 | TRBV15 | CATSIEALKETQYF
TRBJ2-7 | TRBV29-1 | CSVEDEGTPYEQYF
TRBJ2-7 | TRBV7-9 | CASSSTPDPYEQYF
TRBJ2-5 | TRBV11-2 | CASSLDVTQYF
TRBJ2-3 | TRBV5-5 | CASSLNRGRDTQYF
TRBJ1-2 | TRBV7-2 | CASSSVDYGYTF